The 24 T cell receptor beta chains in this list originate from one sample, sequenced in a study of T cell repertoires in cytomegalovirus infection (dated by TCRdb to about 2019). Data came from an Illumina HiSeq 1500. The raw public data were reprocessed by TCRdb itself: fastp quality trimming at Q25, MiXCR clonotype calling, in-frame beta chains only. Identical CDR3 protein sequences are pooled into one entry, listed with their most common genes and DNA. A total of hundreds of thousands of distinct CDR3 sequences appear in this sample, about 40% of them only once. Roughly 2.9% of the sample goes to the ten largest clones. Specimen: PBMCs. These receptors came from a human donor in good health (CMV status not recorded). Some clones in this sample may be carry-over from other donors' samples.

The rearrangement joins TRBV14 to TRBJ1-1; the match to TRBD1 covers 8 bases. The CDR3 is made up of 13 amino acids. Germline V gives CDR1 SGHDN, CDR2 FVKESK. The J segment lost 7 bases and the V segment lost 5 bases, leaving 6 bases of the junction unmatched. DNA of the CDR3: TGTGCCAGCAGCTTCGACAGGGGAGGTGAAGCTTTCTTT. Translated: CASSFDRGGEAFF.

For this clonotype: With a much larger clone just one base away, this may be a read error. V and J are TRBV7-8 and TRBJ2-1; no firm D call. The CDR3 length is 16 residues. Per germline, CDR1 SGHVS and CDR2 FQNEAQ. V was shortened by 5 bases and J by 3 bases, with 17 bases between the two germline ends. CDR3 region: CASSHGRNPNYNEQFF. CDR3 nucleotide sequence: TGTGCCAGCAGCCACGGCAGGAATCCCAACTACAATGAGCAGTTCTTC.

This clonotype was found many times. CDR3 coding DNA: TGTGCCAGCACCAAGAACTATGGCTACACCTTC. It codes for CASTKNYGYTF. The chain combines TRBV28 with TRBJ1-2; D is ambiguous. The length of the CDR3 is 11 residues. The V gene lost 7 bases and the J gene lost 2 bases, with 5 bases spanning the gap. The V gene's germline CDR1 is MDHEN and CDR2 SYDVKM.

This clonotype was seen more than once but under ten times. The chain links TRBV28 to TRBJ2-5; 8 positions match TRBD2. Germline-derived CDR1 and CDR2 are MDHEN and SYDVKM. CDR3 length: 15 amino acids. The V gene end was trimmed by 5 bases and the J gene end by 4 bases; junction bases not matched to a gene: 9. The CDR3 DNA follows: TGTGCCAGCAGTCCCGGGGGGACTAGTAGAGAGACCCAGTACTTC. It yields the protein CASSPGGTSRETQYF.

V is TRBV6-2 or TRBV6-3 and J is TRBJ2-3; D is ambiguous. The germline V gene encodes CDR1 MNHEY and CDR2 SVGEGT. Deletions cut 6 bases from V and 0 bases from J, with 16 bases between. The CDR3 loop spans 16 amino acids. CDR3 sequence (DNA): TGTGCCAGCAGCGCCCAGCGTCGAACTAGCACAGATACGCAGTATTTT. This codes for CASSAQRRTSTDTQYF.

The chain uses TRBV6-1 and TRBJ2-1; TRBD1 agrees at 7 bases. The CDR3 length is 13 residues. The V gene end was trimmed by 10 bases and the J gene end by 10 bases; junction bases not matched to a gene: 13. CDR1 is MNHNS, CDR2 SASEGT, per germline. CDR3 in amino acids: CATTQGVGREQFF. CDR3 coding DNA: TGTGCCACGACCCAGGGGGTCGGACGAGAGCAGTTCTTC.

This clonotype was observed a few times. V and J are TRBV6-5 and TRBJ1-6; D unclear. Germline V CDR1 and CDR2: MNHEY, SVGAGI. Trimming took 2 bases from V and 2 from J, leaving 10 bases between them. The CDR3 is made up of 16 amino acids. The CDR3 reads CASSYQTVPYNSPLHF. In nucleotides, the CDR3 is TGTGCCAGCAGTTACCAAACAGTGCCCTATAATTCACCCCTCCACTTT.

The CDR3 region has the DNA TGTGCCAGCAGGGGGCTTGGGGACTATGGCTACACCTTC. As protein: CASRGLGDYGYTF. V gene TRBV12-3 or TRBV12-4 combines with J gene TRBJ1-2, with a possible D match to TRBD1 (5 bases). CDR3 size: 13 residues. Trimming took 6 bases from V and 3 from J, leaving 11 bases between them.

J is TRBJ1-2 and V is TRBV7-9; D remains unclear. The CDR3 runs 13 residues. Germline V gives CDR1 SEHNR, CDR2 FQNEAQ (reference sequence). The V gene lost 3 bases and the J gene lost 4 bases, with 9 bases spanning the gap. CDR3 loop: CASSLSPVYGYTF. CDR3 nucleotide sequence: TGTGCCAGCAGCTTGTCACCAGTCTATGGCTACACCTTC.

This chain uses TRBV11-2 with TRBJ2-5, with 8 positions matching TRBD2. With 0 bases clipped from V and 2 bases from J, the junction kept 8 bases outside the gene matches. Germline loops: CDR1 SGHAT, CDR2 FQNNGV. The CDR3 sequence is 17 residues long. The CDR3 sequence is CASSLDRTSGIQETQYF. CDR3 DNA: TGTGCCAGCAGCTTAGATAGAACTAGCGGCATTCAAGAGACCCAGTACTTC.

V and J are TRBV7-4 and TRBJ2-1; 7 bases map to TRBD1. The trim removed 3 bases at V and 4 bases at J, leaving 6 bases unmatched. Germline CDR1 and CDR2: SGHVT and SQSDAQ. CDR3 length: 15 residues. In DNA form, the CDR3 reads TGTGCCAGCAGCTTCTCCGGGACAGAATACAATGAGCAGTTCTTC. Its translation is CASSFSGTEYNEQFF.

In DNA form, the CDR3 reads TGTGCCAGTAGTATTCCGAGACAGGGTACGAGTCAGCCCCAGCATTTT. Translating gives CASSIPRQGTSQPQHF. V gene TRBV19 combines with J gene TRBJ1-5; 7 bases match TRBD1. The CDR3 has 16 amino acids. With 3 bases clipped from V and 6 bases from J, the junction kept 11 bases outside the gene matches. From germline, CDR1 is LNHDA and CDR2 SQIVND (reference sequence).

This clonotype was observed at least ten times. The V gene is TRBV4-2, the J gene TRBJ2-3; D gene unclear. V was trimmed by 0 bases and J by 0 bases, leaving 7 bases between them. Germline assignment: CDR1 LGHNA and CDR2 YNFKEQ. The CDR3 sequence is 15 residues long. The DNA of the CDR3 is TGTGCCAGCAGCCAAGAGGATTCGAGCACAGATACGCAGTATTTT. This encodes CASSQEDSSTDTQYF.

This clonotype was detected only a few times. This chain joins TRBV7-9 and TRBJ2-5, with D tentatively TRBD1 (7 bases). From germline, CDR1 is SEHNR and CDR2 FQNEAQ (reference sequence). There are 13 residues in the CDR3. The V gene lost 8 bases and the J gene lost 3 bases, with 13 bases spanning the gap. DNA for the CDR3: TGTGCCAGCGGAGGGGGCGCGAAAGAGACCCAGTACTTC. Residues: CASGGGAKETQYF.

The chain couples TRBV28 to TRBJ1-4; no definite D call. The CDR3 is 16 amino acids. Germline V gene data show CDR1 as MDHEN and CDR2 as SYDVKM. With 6 bases removed from V and 0 bases from J, the gap between germline ends came to 14 bases. CDR3 sequence: CASSLGDGATNEKLFF. In DNA, the CDR3 is TGTGCCAGCAGCCTGGGAGACGGAGCAACTAATGAAAAACTGTTTTTT.

This CDR3 is CASSFNILRTSGAYNEQFF. In DNA, the CDR3 is TGTGCCAGCAGCTTCAACATACTAAGGACTAGCGGGGCTTACAATGAGCAGTTCTTC. The chain links TRBV7-8 to TRBJ2-1; 12 nucleotides agree with TRBD2. The germline gives CDR1 SGHVS, CDR2 FQNEAQ. The CDR3 runs 19 residues. V shed 3 bases, J shed 4 bases, and the junction held 13 bases outside the gene matches.

The chain uses TRBV7-3 and TRBJ2-3; D not certain. Trimming took 2 bases from V and 4 from J, leaving 7 bases between them. Germline V gives CDR1 SGHTA, CDR2 FQGTGA. The CDR3 has 13 amino acids. CDR3 nucleotides: TGTGCCAGCAGCTTACACATGGCAGATACGCAGTATTTT. Protein: CASSLHMADTQYF. The variable domain in full, with the rest retrieved from reference TRBV7-3 and TRBJ2-3, is GAGVSQTPSNKVTEKGKYVELRCDPISGHTALYWYRQSLGQGPEFLIYFQGTGAADDSGLPNDRFFAVRPEGSVSTLKIQRTERGDSAVYLCASSLHMADTQYFGPGTRLTVL.

The chain employs TRBV7-6 and TRBJ2-1; unclear D gene. The CDR3 is made up of 15 amino acids. CDR1 SGHVS and CDR2 FNYEAQ come from the germline V gene. V lost 5 bases and J lost 4, with 15 bases in between. The CDR3 DNA reads TGTGCCAGCAGCCCGGCCACCGGGTTATACAATGAGCAGTTCTTC. This gives the protein CASSPATGLYNEQFF.

This clonotype has only a few counts. The rearrangement uses TRBV5-1 and TRBJ1-1; D unclear. Germline V gene lookup returns CDR1 SGHRS and CDR2 YFSETQ. The CDR3 contains 13 residues. The V gene lost 5 bases and the J gene lost 1 base, with 9 bases spanning the gap. The CDR3 loop reads CASRAGQNTEAFF. In DNA form, the CDR3 reads TGCGCCAGCAGAGCAGGTCAGAACACTGAAGCTTTCTTT.

This clonotype was seen ten or more times. The chain links TRBV7-2 to TRBJ2-5; no clear D. Trimming pared 1 base from V and 6 bases from J, leaving 3 bases between. This CDR3 comprises 11 residues. Germline CDR1 SGHTA, CDR2 FQGNSA. CDR3 amino acids: CASSLGQTQYF. CDR3 sequence (DNA): TGTGCCAGCAGCTTAGGGCAGACCCAGTACTTC.

This clonotype was detected only a few times. The gene calls are TRBV12-3 or TRBV12-4 and TRBJ1-2, with D maybe TRBD1 (6 bases). The CDR3 contains 13 residues. The V and J ends lost 8 bases and 8 bases respectively, with 18 bases between them. Here the CDR3 DNA reads TGTGCCAGCGGTACAGGGACCGCTCGAGGCTACACCTTC. This encodes CASGTGTARGYTF.

The J gene is TRBJ2-4, the V gene TRBV28, with TRBD2 as a possible D gene (5 bases). V lost 5 bases and J 0 bases, leaving 11 bases between the germline ends. Germline values: CDR1 MDHEN, CDR2 SYDVKM. This CDR3 contains 15 residues. CDR3 in amino acids: CASSPSGLAKNIQYF. The CDR3 bases are TGTGCCAGCAGTCCCTCCGGACTAGCCAAAAACATTCAGTACTTC.

The chain carries TRBV4-1 and TRBJ1-1; D uncertain. The CDR3 totals 14 residues. CDR1 MGHRA and CDR2 YSYEKL come from the germline V gene. V was pared by 1 base and J by 1 base, with 7 bases between. CDR3 residues: CASSQAPGNTEAFF. CDR3 DNA: TGCGCCAGCAGCCAAGCCCCCGGGAACACTGAAGCTTTCTTT.

The chain couples TRBV28 to TRBJ1-2, with a weak D call TRBD1 (5 bases). Germline CDR1 is MDHEN and CDR2 is SYDVKM. This CDR3 region has 16 residues. V lost 2 bases and J 4 bases, leaving 17 bases between the germline ends. CDR3 amino acids: CASSLGTPERGYGYTF. CDR3 coding DNA: TGTGCCAGCAGTTTAGGGACCCCAGAGAGGGGCTATGGCTACACCTTC.